This TCR beta chain was sequenced in a study of blood T cell repertoires in COVID-19. At the level of the study: Samples of COVID-19 (acute and convalescent) were obtained from the United States, Italy and Spain. In each case, the material was cDNA or gDNA derived from T cells, B-cell-depleted T cells, or PBMCs.

There are a few counts of this clone. In the authors' methods: Counts of nucleated cells, estimated from reference gene primer amplification, were obtained. Data came from immunoSEQ multiplex PCR; TCRdb stores just in-frame clones and leaves some out. That table furnishes V, J and clone size, whereas the DNA furnished D and trimming. The table has roughly 410,000 clones, around nine tenths seen once. Germline CDR1 and CDR2: SGDLS and YYNGEE. Germline trimming cut 5 bases from V and 6 bases from J; bases unmatched to any gene: 8. CDR3 size: 14 residues. Followed longitudinally, the Seattle patients had been enrolled during active infection.

Sequenced sample: peripheral blood. The TCR sequence derives from a woman aged 35 to 49 with COVID-19, enrolled during active disease. J is TRBJ1-5 and V is TRBV9; 7 nucleotides agree with TRBD1. The DNA of the CDR3 is TGTGCCAGCAGTGCCGGGACAGCCGGTCAGCCCCAGCATTTT. Residues: CASSAGTAGQPQHF.